The 3 T cell receptor beta chains in this list originate from one sample, sequenced in a study of beta chain features in type 1 diabetes. Sequencing targeted expressed TCRB transcripts, as all isolated RNA had been reverse transcribed. TCRdb keeps only in-frame clones here, not all; method: immunoSEQ multiplex PCR. The sample carries under 450,000 clones, over 11% recorded once. Sequences were obtained from naive CD4+ T cells from blood. The source is a man aged 30-40 years in good health.

The chain has TRBV6-5 and TRBJ2-5; weak D call: TRBD2 (6 bases). The CDR3 spans 15 residues. Germline V lookup: CDR1 MNHEY, CDR2 SVGAGI. V was cut by 0 bases and J by 3 bases, with 11 bases left in between. The CDR3 DNA follows: TGTGCCAGCAGTTACTCGATGCTAGCGAAAGAGACCCAGTACTTC. Amino acid sequence: CASSYSMLAKETQYF.

V and J are TRBV6-5 and TRBJ2-1; 9 positions agree with TRBD2. V lost 7 bases, J lost 8 bases, and 12 bases stayed unmatched. The length of the CDR3 is 15 residues. Germline V gene lookup returns CDR1 MNHEY and CDR2 SVGAGI. Here the CDR3 reads CASTRGGRALHEQFF. The DNA for the CDR3 is TGTGCCAGCACCCGTGGCGGGAGGGCCCTCCATGAGCAGTTCTTC.

The V call is TRBV6-1, the J call TRBJ2-5; D possibly corresponds to TRBD2 (5 bases). There are 11 residues in the CDR3. The germline V gene encodes CDR1 MNHNS and CDR2 SASEGT. The V gene lost 6 bases and the J gene lost 10 bases, with 12 bases spanning the gap. Written as DNA, the CDR3 is TGTGCCAGCAGCCTAGCAGAAAGCCAGTACTTC. It codes for CASSLAESQYF.